This TCR beta chain appears in the sequencing data of a study of CD8 T cells in Susac syndrome. Study-wide results and limits: A relatively small number of individuals underwent TCR sequencing and HLA analysis.

Worth noting for this clonotype: Its antigen is not identified.

Healthy donors were controls matched for age and sex. RNA, at roughly 0.45 to 1 ug, was reverse transcribed with random hexamers. By means of immunoSEQ multiplex PCR, TCR beta CDR3 spanning 54 Vbeta and 13 Jbeta underwent amplification. TCRdb ran MiXCR on the immunoSEQ multiplex PCR reads and lists one entry per CDR3 protein. The sample lists 150,000 to 200,000 distinct CDR3 sequences, 85% to 95% occurring once. Material: CD4+ T cells from PBMCs. The sequence was collected from a human donor in good health.

The CDR3 region is CSANPQGTAFF. CDR3 nucleotides: TGCAGTGCTAACCCACAGGGGACAGCTTTCTTT. This rearrangement joins TRBV20-1 to TRBJ1-1; 7 bases are shared with TRBD1. Germline lookup yields CDR1 DFQATT and CDR2 SNEGSKA (reference sequence). The CDR3 contains 11 residues. V trimming: 4 bases; J trimming: 10 bases; junction bases outside the gene matches: 6.